The rows below give T cell receptor beta chains drawn from one sample of a study of CD8 T cells in ankylosing spondylitis. TCRdb reprocessed the 5' RACE reads via MiXCR and lists one record per CDR3 protein. The profile covers a few hundred thousand distinct CDR3 sequences, with 15% to 20% appearing a single time and just over 1% taken by the ten largest. Sequenced input: blood, either unsorted or a sorted T cell fraction (not recorded which). All receptors derive from a male donor with ankylosing spondylitis. Each CDR3 is given with its conserved first and last residue. D genes are given only for firm matches. Not every row has a clone size; where given, it reads once, few, many or a size class.

V gene	clone size	J gene	D gene	CDR3 DNA	CDR3 protein
TRBV20-1	NA	TRBJ2-5	NA	TGCAGTGCTGACAAGGGGCAGGGAGAGACCCAGTACTTC	CSADKGQGETQYF
TRBV9	NA	TRBJ1-1	NA	TGTGCCAGCACGCCCGCAGGGTCCAAGAACACTGAAGCTTTCTTT	CASTPAGSKNTEAFF
TRBV4-2	NA	TRBJ1-1	NA	TGTGCCAGCAGCCAAGACTATTCCTCGTCACGGGTCGGGGACACTGAAGCTTTCTTT	CASSQDYSSSRVGDTEAFF
TRBV16	NA	TRBJ2-3	TRBD1	TGTGCCAGCAGCCTCCAGGGGGCCGTCACAGATACGCAGTATTTT	CASSLQGAVTDTQYF
TRBV14	few	TRBJ1-1	NA	TGTGCCAGCAGCCAAGATAGGGGGGGAGGCACTGAAGCTTTCTTT	CASSQDRGGGTEAFF
TRBV12-3/TRBV12-4	many	TRBJ2-1	NA	TGTGCCAGCAGTTTGGGGCAGCCCTACAATGAGCAGTTCTTC	CASSLGQPYNEQFF
TRBV4-1	NA	TRBJ2-2	NA	TGCGCCAGCAGCTCCCTCAGGGGACCGGCGAACACCGGGGAGCTGTTTTTT	CASSSLRGPANTGELFF
TRBV10-3	many	TRBJ2-1	NA	TGTGCCATCAGTGAGGACTCCTTGCGATTCTACAATGAGCAGTTCTTC	CAISEDSLRFYNEQFF
TRBV7-2	few	TRBJ2-4	NA	TGTGCCAGCAGTAACCCGGGTCCAGCCAAAAACATTCAGTACTTC	CASSNPGPAKNIQYF
TRBV24-1	few	TRBJ2-1	NA	TGTGCCACCAGTGACCCTACAGGATTGAATGAGCAGTTCTTC	CATSDPTGLNEQFF
TRBV5-1	few	TRBJ2-1	TRBD2	TGCGCCAGCAGCCCAAGGGGACAGCGGGGGGGCGGTTACAATGAGCAGTTCTTC	CASSPRGQRGGGYNEQFF
TRBV20-1	NA	TRBJ2-2	TRBD2	TGCAGTGCTAGAGACTCACGACTAGCGCCGAACACCGGGGAGCTGTTTTTT	CSARDSRLAPNTGELFF
TRBV7-6	few	TRBJ2-3	NA	TGTGCCAGCAGCTTATGGTGGGCAGATACGCAGTATTTT	CASSLWWADTQYF
TRBV24-1	NA	TRBJ2-5	TRBD2	TGTGCCACCAGTGACCCAAGCGGGAGAAAAGAGACCCAGTACTTC	CATSDPSGRKETQYF
TRBV10-3	few	TRBJ2-3	NA	TGTGCCATCAGCGCCTCAGGGTCAGATACGCAGTATTTT	CAISASGSDTQYF
TRBV7-3	NA	TRBJ2-2	TRBD2	TGTGCCAGCAGGCGGGGGTCAGGGAACACCGGGGAGCTGTTTTTT	CASRRGSGNTGELFF
TRBV5-5	few	TRBJ1-3	NA	TGTGCCAGCAGCCGCGAAGTGTATGGAAACACCATATATTTT	CASSREVYGNTIYF
TRBV27	NA	TRBJ2-5	TRBD2	TGTGCCAGCACCCCGCGGGCGGGAGGGCCGGAAGAGACCCAGTACTTC	CASTPRAGGPEETQYF
TRBV14	NA	TRBJ2-1	TRBD1	TGTGCCAGCAGCCGTCGACAGGGATGGGGCAACAATGAGCAGTTCTTC	CASSRRQGWGNNEQFF
TRBV20-1	NA	TRBJ2-5	TRBD1	TGCAGTGCTAGTGCCTGGGACAGGATTGTGGTGGAGACCCAGTACTTC	CSASAWDRIVVETQYF
TRBV11-2	few	TRBJ2-5	NA	TGTGCCAGCAGCTTGGGCGGAGGGGTAGAGACCCAGTACTTC	CASSLGGGVETQYF
TRBV24-1	few	TRBJ2-2	TRBD1	TGTGCCACCAGTGATTCGACCTGGGACAGCACCGGGGAGCTGTTTTTT	CATSDSTWDSTGELFF
TRBV20-1	NA	TRBJ2-7	NA	TGCAGTGCTAGAAGGCGGGGAACCAGCGGCTACGAGCAGTACTTC	CSARRRGTSGYEQYF
TRBV7-2	NA	TRBJ2-5	NA	TGTGCCAGCAGCGGGTTGGGTCGGGAGACCCAGTACTTC	CASSGLGRETQYF
TRBV4-2	few	TRBJ2-3	TRBD1	TGTGCCAGCAGCCAAGATCGGAGTCAGGGGGTAACAGATACGCAGTATTTT	CASSQDRSQGVTDTQYF
TRBV5-1	NA	TRBJ2-5	TRBD1	TGCGCCAGCAGCCCACAGGGGCGTACGGAGACCCAGTACTTC	CASSPQGRTETQYF
TRBV20-1	NA	TRBJ1-5	TRBD1	TGCAGTGCCCCCGGGACAGGGGTTCGGCGGAATCAGCCCCAGCATTTT	CSAPGTGVRRNQPQHF
TRBV12-3/TRBV12-4	few	TRBJ2-6	NA	TGTGCCAGCAGTTCTCTTGGCAACGTCCTGACTTTC	CASSSLGNVLTF
TRBV5-1	many	TRBJ1-2	NA	TGCGCCAGCAGGATCTCGGGGACAAGCTATGGCTACACCTTC	CASRISGTSYGYTF
TRBV5-1	few	TRBJ2-3	NA	TGCGCCAGCAGCCAGTACAGCCCAGATACGCAGTATTTT	CASSQYSPDTQYF